The 7 T cell receptor beta chains below come from one sample, sequenced in a study of regulatory and conventional T cells in RAG deficiency listed by TCRdb under 2017. Libraries came from the immunoSEQ multiplex PCR assay. Imported from immuneACCESS, the table was reduced by TCRdb to in-frame sequences with V and J called. These copies leave out some clones; in studies compared against another copy, an unresolved V gene accounts for under half, and the cause of the remainder is not known. The sample yields 30,000 to 40,000 clones; over 75% were counted once. Around 15% of the sample goes to the ten largest clones. These records were also assigned to another study, of regulatory T cells. The second study also describes: The multiplex PCR relied on 52 forward TRBV primers and 13 reverse TRBJ primers, and amplification bias was corrected through assay-based and computational methods.

What was sequenced was CD8+ T cells sorted from blood. These receptors all stem from a human donor in good health.

The gene calls are TRBV9 and TRBJ2-1, with D possibly being TRBD1 (5 bases). Germline CDR1 SGDLS, CDR2 YYNGEE. The CDR3 spans 14 residues. V lost 1 base, J lost 8 bases, and 13 bases lay in between. CDR3 amino acids: CASSVRKGWDEQFF. CDR3 nucleotides: TGTGCCAGCAGCGTACGCAAGGGGTGGGATGAGCAGTTCTTC. Drawing the rest from reference TRBV9 and TRBJ2-1, the complete variable domain is DSGVTQTPKHLITATGQRVTLRCSPRSGDLSVYWYQQSLDQGLQFLIQYYNGEERAKGNILERFSAQQFPDLHSELNLSSLELGDSALYFCASSVRKGWDEQFFGPGTRLTVL.

The genes are TRBV7-9 and TRBJ2-2; D is unresolved. Germline CDR1 SEHNR, CDR2 FQNEAQ (reference sequence). The CDR3 has 12 residues. Trimming removed 1 base from V and 3 bases from J, with 0 bases in between. As DNA, the CDR3 is TGTGCCAGCAGCTTAGACACCGGGGAGCTGTTTTTT. This sequence encodes CASSLDTGELFF.

The V gene is TRBV6-5, the J gene TRBJ2-3; a weak D match, TRBD2 (6 bases). The length of the CDR3 is 13 residues. CDR1 MNHEY and CDR2 SVGAGI come from the germline V gene. V was trimmed by 5 bases and J by 5 bases, leaving 11 bases between them. CDR3 in DNA: TGTGCCAGCAGTGTTTGGCGGGGAGATACGCAGTATTTT. Protein: CASSVWRGDTQYF.

The rearrangement joins TRBV10-2 to TRBJ2-7, with 10 bases lining up with TRBD1. The V gene's germline CDR1 is WSHSY and CDR2 SAAADI. The CDR3 is 16 residues long. Trimming removed 3 bases from V and 4 bases from J; junction bases left unmatched: 9. The CDR3 DNA is TGCGCCAGCAGTGACTCCGGGACAGGGGCGTTGTACGAGCAGTACTTC. This gives the protein CASSDSGTGALYEQYF.

The V gene is TRBV6-1, the J gene TRBJ1-1; TRBD1 agrees at 7 bases. Losses at the gene ends were 4 bases for V and 1 base for J; bases not matched to a gene: 3. The length of the CDR3 is 14 residues. Per the germline V gene, CDR1 is MNHNS and CDR2 is SASEGT. The CDR3 protein is CASSATGQNTEAFF. Written as DNA, the CDR3 is TGTGCCAGCAGTGCGACAGGGCAGAACACTGAAGCTTTCTTT.

This clone has just one count. This chain connects TRBV27 to TRBJ2-2, with D hard to call. The germline gives CDR1 MNHEY, CDR2 SMNVEV (reference sequence). The CDR3 has 11 residues. Between the trimmed V and J ends, which lost 3 bases and 6 bases, there was a span of 2 bases. The CDR3 region is CASSFAGELFF. DNA for the CDR3: TGTGCCAGCAGTTTCGCCGGGGAGCTGTTTTTT.

Only a few counts were recorded for this clone. The CDR3 nucleotides read TGTGCCAGCAGCCACAAGGGGGTTGTCGGAAACACCATATATTTT. It is translated as CASSHKGVVGNTIYF. The J gene is TRBJ1-3, the V gene TRBV14, with a possible D match to TRBD1 (6 bases). The CDR3 runs to 15 residues. The germline gives CDR1 SGHDN, CDR2 FVKESK. V lost 3 bases and J lost 4, with 13 bases in between.